This T cell receptor (beta chain) was recovered during a study of blood T cell repertoires in COVID-19 (dated by TCRdb to between 2020 and 2021). Broadly, across the study: Collaborator samples came from the United States, Italy and Spain and covered acute and convalescent phases of COVID-19. Subjects who had been exposed to COVID-19, were actively infected with it, or had recovered from it provided the deeply sampled blood TCRbeta repertoires that made up the dataset. Samples came from the ongoing ImmuneRACE study (first 160 participants) plus 1,254 subjects from 6 global collaborators. A de-identified subject ID, COVID-19 status, age in years and sex were almost always included in the sample metadata. The repertoires were made available in a free public database intended to serve as a resource for research on the immune response to SARS-CoV-2. Where HLA class I and class II types were available, the types were taken from metadata supplied by the sample provider, not from assay-based typing. The prospective study material was composed of cDNA or gDNA derived from T cells, B-cell-depleted T cells, or PBMCs.

The CDR3 contains 15 residues, cysteine and phenylalanine counted. Left in the record is the CDR3 DNA by itself, 45 bases read in frame from the first base. CDR1 and CDR2 are read off the germline V gene as SGDLS and YYNGEE. Trimming leaves V shorter by 4 bases and J shorter by 3 bases, with the junction holding 9 bases beyond the gene matches. Participants in the prospective study were aged roughly 18 to 100 years, lived in 24 United States geographic areas, and enrolled through a virtual design. Cohort assignment in the prospective study relied on participant-reported clinical history from a screening survey and a study questionnaire. Recovered participants in ImmuneRACE Cohort 3 were defined as having two consecutive negative NP/OP PCR tests, clearance from a healthcare professional, or resolution of symptoms. In the prospective study, mobile phlebotomists collected whole blood, serum and a nasopharyngeal or oropharyngeal swab from each participant. Prospective study participants could optionally give additional blood draws and questionnaires over an approximately two-month period. Before DNA extraction, blood samples from the prospective study were shipped at room temperature or frozen.

Regarding this clone: No antigen is known for it. It has no much larger one-base neighbor in the sample; base qualities were not kept.

TCRbeta CDR3 regions were amplified from genomic DNA by means of the immunoSEQ Assay, a bias-controlled multiplex PCR. Processing in the source paper ran as follows. Within the assay, amplification of reference gene primers was used to estimate how many nucleated cells each sample contained. Sequence reads were collapsed and filtered to measure the absolute abundance of every unique TCRbeta CDR3 rearrangement. Productive Simpson clonality was computed per sample as the square root of Simpson's diversity index over productive rearrangements. TCRdb took over this immuneACCESS table, retaining in-frame rearrangements with V and J assigned. Such tables are incomplete; in checked studies, under half of the missing clones stem from an unresolved V gene, and the remainder is unexplained. V, J and clone size were drawn from that table, and D and trimming were deduced from the DNA. The sample table lists hundreds of thousands of clones, roughly 89% of them with a count of one. The ten largest clonotypes hold approximately 10% of the sample.

Study-wide findings and limitations: The quantity of clinical and demographic metadata differed by source and by participant and was supplied without curation.

Sequenced input: PBMCs or T cells enriched from blood (not recorded which). The receptor comes from a woman aged 50 to 65 who had recovered from COVID-19. The V gene is TRBV9 and the J gene is TRBJ1-2, and 7 junctional nucleotides match TRBD1. Here the CDR3 is given as CASSLGLGTDYGYTF. Here is the DNA: TGTGCCAGCAGCTTGGGGTTAGGGACAGACTATGGCTACACCTTC. The reference TRBV9 and TRBJ1-2 proteins fill in what lies around the CDR3, so the full variable domain reads DSGVTQTPKHLITATGQRVTLRCSPRSGDLSVYWYQQSLDQGLQFLIQYYNGEERAKGNILERFSAQQFPDLHSELNLSSLELGDSALYFCASSLGLGTDYGYTFGSGTRLTVV.